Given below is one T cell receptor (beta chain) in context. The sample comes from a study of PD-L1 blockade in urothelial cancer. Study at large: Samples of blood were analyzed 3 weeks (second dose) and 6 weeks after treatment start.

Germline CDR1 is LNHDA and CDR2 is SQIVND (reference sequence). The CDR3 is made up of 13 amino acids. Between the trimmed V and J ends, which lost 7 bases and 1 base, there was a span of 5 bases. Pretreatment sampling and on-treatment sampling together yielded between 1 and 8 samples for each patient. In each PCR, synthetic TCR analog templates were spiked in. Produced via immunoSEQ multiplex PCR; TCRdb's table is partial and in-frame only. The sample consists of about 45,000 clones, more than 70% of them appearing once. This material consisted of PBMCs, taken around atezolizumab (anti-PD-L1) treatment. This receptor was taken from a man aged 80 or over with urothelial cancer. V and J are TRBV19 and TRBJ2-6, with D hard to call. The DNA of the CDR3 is TGTGCCAGTAACCTATCTGGGGCCAACGTCCTGACTTTC. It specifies CASNLSGANVLTF. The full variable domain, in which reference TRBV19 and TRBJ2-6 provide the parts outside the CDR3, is DGGITQSPKYLFRKEGQNVTLSCEQNLNHDAMYWYRQDPGQGLRLIYYSQIVNDFQKGDIAEGYSVSREKKESFPLTVTSAQKNPTAFYLCASNLSGANVLTFGAGSRLTVL.